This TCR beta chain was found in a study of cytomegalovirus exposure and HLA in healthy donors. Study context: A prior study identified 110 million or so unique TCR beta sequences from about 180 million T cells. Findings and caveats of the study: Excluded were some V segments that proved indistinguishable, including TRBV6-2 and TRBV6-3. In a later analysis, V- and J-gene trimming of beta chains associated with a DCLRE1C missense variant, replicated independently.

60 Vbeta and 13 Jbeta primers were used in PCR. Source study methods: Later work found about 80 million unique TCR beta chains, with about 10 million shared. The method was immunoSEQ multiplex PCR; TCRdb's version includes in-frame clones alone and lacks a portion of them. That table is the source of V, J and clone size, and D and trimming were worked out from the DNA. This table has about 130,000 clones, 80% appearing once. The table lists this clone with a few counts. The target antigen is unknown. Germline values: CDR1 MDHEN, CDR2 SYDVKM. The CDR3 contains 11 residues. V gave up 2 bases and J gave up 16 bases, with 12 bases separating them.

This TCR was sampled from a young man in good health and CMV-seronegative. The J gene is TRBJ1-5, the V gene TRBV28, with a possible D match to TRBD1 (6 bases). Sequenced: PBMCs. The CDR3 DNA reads TGTGCCAGCAGTTTAAACAGGGCGAACCATTTT. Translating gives CASSLNRANHF.